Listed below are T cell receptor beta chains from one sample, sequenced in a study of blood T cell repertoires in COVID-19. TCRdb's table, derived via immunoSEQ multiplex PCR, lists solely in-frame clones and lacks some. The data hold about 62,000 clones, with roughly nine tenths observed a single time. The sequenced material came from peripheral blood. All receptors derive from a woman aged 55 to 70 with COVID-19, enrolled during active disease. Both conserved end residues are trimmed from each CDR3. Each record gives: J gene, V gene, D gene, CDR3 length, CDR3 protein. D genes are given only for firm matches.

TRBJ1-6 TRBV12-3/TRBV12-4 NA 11 ASSLVPYSPLH
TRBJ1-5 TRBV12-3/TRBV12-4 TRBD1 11 ASRQGLDQPQH
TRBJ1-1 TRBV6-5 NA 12 ASSYSGVYTEAF
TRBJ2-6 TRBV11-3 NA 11 ASSPAGANVLT
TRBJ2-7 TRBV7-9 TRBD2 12 ASSSGLPSYEQY
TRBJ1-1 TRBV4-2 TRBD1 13 ASSRPTGVGTEAF
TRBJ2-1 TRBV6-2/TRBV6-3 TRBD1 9 ASSYRTGWF
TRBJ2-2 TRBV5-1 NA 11 ASSLWGAGELF
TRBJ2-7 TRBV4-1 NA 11 ASSQGGGYEQY
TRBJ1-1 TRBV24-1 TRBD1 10 ATSEGTGEAF
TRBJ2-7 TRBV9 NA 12 ASSVRGSSYEQY
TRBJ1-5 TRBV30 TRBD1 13 AWSSGQGYNQPQH
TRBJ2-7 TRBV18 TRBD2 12 ASSPGRVSYEQY
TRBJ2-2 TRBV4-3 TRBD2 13 ASSHSGLVGGELF
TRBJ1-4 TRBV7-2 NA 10 ASSLMGPKLF
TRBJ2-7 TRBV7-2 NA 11 ASSPRRLYEQY
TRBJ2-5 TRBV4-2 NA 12 ASSQAGPQETQY
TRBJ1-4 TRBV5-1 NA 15 ASSLEWAGHAGEKLF
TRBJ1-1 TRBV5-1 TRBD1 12 ASSRGQGNTEAF
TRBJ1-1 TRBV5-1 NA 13 ASSLMAAGETEAF
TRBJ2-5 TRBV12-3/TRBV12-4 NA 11 ASSKSGKETQY
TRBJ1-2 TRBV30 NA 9 AWSSSYGYT
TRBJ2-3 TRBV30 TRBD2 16 AWTGLAGISINTDTQY
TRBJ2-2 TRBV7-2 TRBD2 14 ASSARLAGGPWELF
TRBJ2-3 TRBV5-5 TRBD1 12 ASSSWTGTDTQY
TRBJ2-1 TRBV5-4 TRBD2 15 ASSPSQSGTSINEQF
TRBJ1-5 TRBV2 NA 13 ASRLQGSTSQPQH
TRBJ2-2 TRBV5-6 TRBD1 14 ASNPWGQAHTGELF
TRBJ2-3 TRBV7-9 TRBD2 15 ASSLASSGISTDTQY
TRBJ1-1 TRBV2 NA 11 ASSGKRGTEAF
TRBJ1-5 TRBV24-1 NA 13 ATSDPTGRNQPQH
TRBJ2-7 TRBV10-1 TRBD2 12 ASNGGVVDYEQY
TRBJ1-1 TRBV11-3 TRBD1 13 ASSGPRDRGHRAF
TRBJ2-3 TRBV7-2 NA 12 ASSLSVRTDTQY
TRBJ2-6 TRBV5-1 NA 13 ASSRAGSGANVLT
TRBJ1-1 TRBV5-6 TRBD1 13 ASSSLGQGDSEAF
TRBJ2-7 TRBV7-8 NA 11 ASSLAGGYEQY
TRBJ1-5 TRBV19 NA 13 ASKWGESTGAPQH
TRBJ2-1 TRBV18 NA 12 ASSPISGNNEQF
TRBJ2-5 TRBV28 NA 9 ASSSQETQY
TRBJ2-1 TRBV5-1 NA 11 ASSTTVYNEQF
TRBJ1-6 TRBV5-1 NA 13 ASSFSQGPYSPLH